One and the same sample provided the 26 T cell receptor beta chains below, sequenced in a study of T cell changes during pregnancy in multiple sclerosis. Data came from immunoSEQ multiplex PCR; TCRdb stores just in-frame clones and leaves some out. The data show about 40,000 clones, 85% to 95% seen once. The material sequenced was CD4+ T cells from peripheral blood mononuclear cells, taken in the third trimester of pregnancy. The receptors shown here come from a female donor with multiple sclerosis, enrolled in a pregnancy study.

The chain links TRBV4-2 to TRBJ1-4, with D possibly TRBD1 on 5 matching bases. V lost 0 bases, J lost 16 bases, and 18 bases lay in between. CDR3 length equals 14 residues. Germline-derived CDR1 and CDR2 are LGHNA and YNFKEQ. CDR3 protein: CASSQDARAGPWFF. The CDR3 DNA reads as TGTGCCAGCAGCCAAGATGCCAGAGCGGGACCGTGGTTTTTT.

The rearrangement joins TRBV7-9 to TRBJ1-1; D not certain. The CDR3 totals 12 residues. Germline loops: CDR1 SEHNR, CDR2 FQNEAQ (reference sequence). V lost 0 bases and J 7 bases, leaving 6 bases between the germline ends. DNA of the CDR3: TGTGCCAGCAGCTTAGCGGTCAGTGAAGCTTTCTTT. It codes for CASSLAVSEAFF.

The chain joins TRBV28 to TRBJ1-2; D ambiguous. CDR3 length: 13 residues. Germline V gene lookup returns CDR1 MDHEN and CDR2 SYDVKM. V gave up 5 bases and J gave up 4 bases, with 11 bases separating them. The CDR3 loop reads CASSLLGGYGYTF. CDR3 bases: TGTGCCAGCAGTCTCCTCGGTGGCTATGGCTACACCTTC.

The V gene is TRBV2, the J gene TRBJ1-5; tentatively, D is TRBD1 (6 bases). Trimming took off 6 bases at V and 4 bases at J, with 10 bases between the two ends. This CDR3 contains 13 residues. Per germline, CDR1 SNHLY and CDR2 FYNNEI. The CDR3 here is CASRTGRNQPQHF. The CDR3 nucleotides read TGTGCCAGCAGGACAGGACGAAATCAGCCCCAGCATTTT.

The V call is TRBV6-4, the J call TRBJ2-1, with D maybe TRBD1 (5 bases). This CDR3 region has 14 residues. Germline CDR1 reads MRHNA; CDR2 reads SNTAGT. Trimming pared 7 bases from V and 3 bases from J, leaving 13 bases between. The DNA for the CDR3 is TGTGCCAGCATTAAAGTGCAGGGCTACAATGAGCAGTTCTTC. Its translation: CASIKVQGYNEQFF.

V is TRBV13 and J is TRBJ1-2, with 11 nucleotides matching TRBD1. The CDR3 runs to 13 residues. Germline V gene data show CDR1 as PRHDT and CDR2 as FYEKMQ (reference sequence). V dropped 3 bases and J dropped 8; count of bases not matched to a gene: 2. CDR3 residues: CASSLRTGGGYTF. CDR3 sequence (DNA): TGTGCCAGCAGCTTGCGGACAGGGGGCGGCTACACCTTC.

This chain joins TRBV5-4 and TRBJ2-7; 8 bases align to TRBD2. V dropped 7 bases and J dropped 3; count of bases not matched to a gene: 9. The length of the CDR3 is 14 residues. Germline V gene data show CDR1 as SGHNT and CDR2 as YYREEE (reference sequence). CDR3 loop: CASGRAGGFYEQYF. CDR3 in DNA: TGTGCCAGCGGTCGGGCGGGGGGATTCTACGAGCAGTACTTC.

The chain is built from TRBV10-3 and TRBJ2-5, with 8 bases aligning to TRBD1. CDR1 and CDR2 from the germline V gene are ENHRY and SYGVKD. J was trimmed by 5 bases and V by 7 bases; bases with no gene match: 12. The CDR3 has 15 amino acids. CDR3: CAIIHPGQVIETQYF. CDR3 in DNA: TGTGCCATCATTCATCCGGGACAGGTAATTGAGACCCAGTACTTC.

This clone was observed once. This chain joins TRBV7-9 and TRBJ1-3; 8 nucleotides match TRBD1. CDR1 and CDR2 from the germline V gene are SEHNR and FQNEAQ (reference sequence). Trimming cost V 3 bases and J 1 base; bases outside gene matches: 5. The CDR3 totals 16 residues. The CDR3 sequence: CASSLDRVLSGNTIYF. In DNA, the CDR3 is TGTGCCAGCAGCTTGGACAGGGTTCTATCTGGAAACACCATATATTTT.

The chain combines TRBV27 with TRBJ2-7, with TRBD2 matching over 9 bases. The CDR3 extends over 15 amino acids. Germline V lookup: CDR1 MNHEY, CDR2 SMNVEV (reference sequence). The junction had 13 bases not matched to a gene; V was cut back by 7 bases and J by 6 bases. CDR3: CASIGTSWVSSEQYF. The CDR3 DNA is TGTGCCAGCATCGGGACTAGCTGGGTATCTTCCGAGCAGTACTTC.

The chain carries TRBV30 and TRBJ2-7; TRBD1 matches at 7 bases. V dropped 1 base and J dropped 0; count of bases not matched to a gene: 6. The germline V gene encodes CDR1 GTSNPN and CDR2 SVGIG (reference sequence). The CDR3 length is 15 residues. CDR3 region: CAWSAITGVSYEQYF. The CDR3 coding sequence is TGTGCCTGGAGTGCCATAACAGGGGTCTCCTACGAGCAGTACTTC. Full variable domain (rest looked up from reference TRBV30 and TRBJ2-7): SQTIHQWPATLVQPVGSPLSLECTVEGTSNPNLYWYRQAAGRGLQLLFYSVGIGQISSEVPQNLSASRPQDRQFILSSKKLLLSDSGFYLCAWSAITGVSYEQYFGPGTRLTVT.

The table lists this clone with a few counts. The chain employs TRBV19 and TRBJ2-1; D remains unclear. Germline V CDR1 and CDR2: LNHDA, SQIVND (reference sequence). The CDR3 is made up of 15 amino acids. V was trimmed by 3 bases and J by 0 bases, leaving 9 bases between them. The CDR3 loop reads CASSIGQNSYNEQFF. The CDR3 DNA sequence: TGTGCCAGTAGTATTGGCCAGAACTCCTACAATGAGCAGTTCTTC.

The V call is TRBV5-4, the J call TRBJ2-3; TRBD2 matches at 12 bases. V shed 0 bases and J 1 base; nucleotides not matched to a gene: 6. From germline, CDR1 is SGHNT and CDR2 YYREEE (reference sequence). The CDR3 is 18 amino acids. CDR3 region: CASSLGSSGGAGTDTQYF. CDR3 nucleotides: TGTGCCAGCAGCTTGGGCTCTAGCGGGGGGGCCGGCACAGATACGCAGTATTTT.

CDR3 DNA: TGTGCCAGCAGCCCCCAGGGGGGTTACAATGAGCAGTTCTTC. Translating it yields CASSPQGGYNEQFF. The chain uses TRBV2 and TRBJ2-1; D might be TRBD1 (7 bases). CDR3 size: 14 residues. The germline V gene has CDR1 SNHLY and CDR2 FYNNEI. Trimming took off 6 bases at V and 4 bases at J, with 13 bases between the two ends.

The V gene is TRBV2, the J gene TRBJ2-2; D possibly corresponds to TRBD2 (6 bases). Looked up from germline, CDR1 is SNHLY and CDR2 is FYNNEI. Trimming cost V 0 bases and J 7 bases, with 12 bases left between them. The CDR3 runs to 15 residues. CDR3 sequence: CASSEALRGSGELFF. The CDR3, as DNA: TGTGCCAGCAGTGAAGCGCTTCGGGGGAGCGGGGAGCTGTTTTTT.

The gene calls are TRBV6-6 and TRBJ2-7, with D hard to call. The V end was cut by 4 bases, the J end by 0 bases, with 7 bases between. Looked up from germline, CDR1 is MNHNY and CDR2 is SVGAGI (reference sequence). The CDR3 runs to 13 residues. The CDR3 reads CASSSYSSYEQYF. DNA of the CDR3: TGTGCCAGCAGTTCCTACAGCTCCTACGAGCAGTACTTC.

The chain links TRBV4-2 to TRBJ2-7; maybe TRBD2 (5 bases). This CDR3 comprises 14 residues. Germline CDR1 is LGHNA and CDR2 is YNFKEQ. Trimming cost V 0 bases and J 6 bases, with 12 bases left between them. CDR3 in DNA: TGTGCCAGCAGCCAAGATCGAGGGCTCGGCGAGCAGTACTTC. Residues: CASSQDRGLGEQYF.

V gene TRBV28 combines with J gene TRBJ1-2; no clear D. In germline, CDR1 is MDHEN, CDR2 SYDVKM. This CDR3 contains 13 residues. With 6 bases removed from V and 4 bases from J, the gap between germline ends came to 12 bases. The CDR3: CASSSGGLYGYTF. The CDR3 DNA sequence: TGTGCCAGCAGCTCTGGCGGTCTCTATGGCTACACCTTC.

This rearrangement joins TRBV5-1 to TRBJ2-7; 8 positions agree with TRBD1. V lost 2 bases and J lost 6; bases outside the gene matches: 10. Germline V gene data show CDR1 as SGHRS and CDR2 as YFSETQ. The CDR3 is 15 amino acids. The CDR3 sequence: CASSFGRTGSGEQYF. For the CDR3, the DNA is TGCGCCAGCAGCTTTGGTAGGACAGGGAGTGGCGAGCAGTACTTC.

The genes are TRBV5-1 and TRBJ1-6; D is undetermined. Per the germline V gene, CDR1 is SGHRS and CDR2 is YFSETQ. Deletions cut 7 bases from V and 8 bases from J, with 16 bases between. The CDR3 consists of 14 residues. CDR3: CASSNSGFDSPLHF. The CDR3 coding sequence is TGCGCCAGCTCCAATTCCGGGTTTGATTCACCCCTCCACTTT. The full variable domain, its missing parts supplied by reference TRBV5-1 and TRBJ1-6, is KAGVTQTPRYLIKTRGQQVTLSCSPISGHRSVSWYQQTPGQGLQFLFEYFSETQRNKGNFPGRFSGRQFSNSRSEMNVSTLELGDSALYLCASSNSGFDSPLHFGNGTRLTVT.

The chain links TRBV5-1 to TRBJ2-5; 11 positions agree with TRBD2. The J call is in doubt because the DNA end fits TRBJ2-7 better. Germline assignment: CDR1 SGHRS and CDR2 YFSETQ. The length of the CDR3 is 14 residues. The CDR3 here is CASSWVAGGLEQYF. Written as DNA, the CDR3 is TGCGCCAGCAGCTGGGTAGCGGGAGGGCTCGAGCAGTACTTC.

Only one count was recorded for this clone. The chain links TRBV15 to TRBJ2-7, with a tentative D call TRBD2 (6 bases). Trimming cost V 1 base and J 0 bases, with 22 bases left between them. The CDR3 runs to 19 residues. The germline gives CDR1 LNHNV, CDR2 YYDKDF (reference sequence). The CDR3 loop reads CATSRVIWGTSSGSYEQYF. CDR3 bases: TGTGCCACCAGCAGAGTTATATGGGGGACTTCCAGCGGCTCCTACGAGCAGTACTTC.

CDR3 DNA: TGCGCCAGCAGCTTGTCGGTCCCGGGGGACGAGCAGTACTTC. It yields the protein CASSLSVPGDEQYF. The chain is built from TRBV5-1 and TRBJ2-7; possible D gene TRBD2, 6 bases. Germline V gene data show CDR1 as SGHRS and CDR2 as YFSETQ. The CDR3 consists of 14 residues. V gave up 1 base and J gave up 5 bases, with 13 bases separating them. The variable domain in full, completed from reference TRBV5-1 and TRBJ2-7, reads KAGVTQTPRYLIKTRGQQVTLSCSPISGHRSVSWYQQTPGQGLQFLFEYFSETQRNKGNFPGRFSGRQFSNSRSEMNVSTLELGDSALYLCASSLSVPGDEQYFGPGTRLTVT.

The CDR3 coding sequence is TGTGCCAGCTCACCATCCAACATGAACACTGAAGCTTTCTTT. This encodes CASSPSNMNTEAFF. This chain uses TRBV18 with TRBJ1-1; D remains ambiguous. V was clipped by 2 bases and J by 0 bases, with 7 bases between them. The CDR3 has 14 amino acids. CDR1 and CDR2 (germline): KGHSH, LQKENI.

The rearrangement uses TRBV11-1 and TRBJ2-7; 10 nucleotides match TRBD1. Unmatched junction bases numbered 6, after V lost 6 bases and J lost 1 base. This CDR3 has 15 residues. The germline CDR1 and CDR2 sequences are SGHAT and FQDESV (reference sequence). In DNA form, the CDR3 reads TGTGCCAGCAGTCGACAGGGGGCGTCTTCCTACGAGCAGTACTTC. Translating it yields CASSRQGASSYEQYF.

J is TRBJ2-5 and V is TRBV7-8, with 9 nucleotides matching TRBD1. The J call is in doubt because the DNA end fits TRBJ2-7 better. CDR1 and CDR2 (germline): SGHVS, FQNEAQ. The length of the CDR3 is 16 residues. The CDR3 bases are TGTGCCAGCAGCCTCGACCGACCGGGACAGGGCTACGAGCAGTACTTC. Residues: CASSLDRPGQGYEQYF.